This section outlines one T cell receptor beta chain sequence together with its context. Per the original data handling: Cell counts per sample came from amplifying reference gene primers. Repertoires were generated with immunoSEQ multiplex PCR, while TCRdb's copy carries only in-frame clones and drops some. D and trimming were read from the DNA, whereas the V and J calls and clone size are those reported in that table. In the table there are approximately 150,000 clones, 80% to 85% of which are singletons. The data are from a study of blood T cell repertoires in COVID-19. Looking at the study overall: PBMCs, B-cell-depleted T cells, or T cells provided the cDNA or gDNA that made up the material.

Sequences were obtained from peripheral blood. This TCR came from a man aged 65-85 years with active or convalescent COVID-19.

CDR3 region: CASSPRQPSSYEQYF. CDR3 DNA: TGCGCCAGCAGCCCCAGACAGCCCAGCTCCTACGAGCAGTACTTC. The chain joins TRBV5-1 to TRBJ2-7, with D perhaps matching TRBD1 (5 bases). Germline V gene data show CDR1 as SGHRS and CDR2 as YFSETQ. The CDR3 has 15 amino acids. V lost 4 bases and J lost 0, with 14 bases in between.